The 5 T cell receptor beta chains given below trace back to one sample, sequenced in a study of blood T cell repertoires in COVID-19. Profiled with immunoSEQ multiplex PCR; TCRdb holds only in-frame clones, not every one. Of 70,000 to 95,000 clones listed, just over 85% are singletons. The specimen sequenced was peripheral blood. Receptor source: a woman in her 70s with acute or convalescent COVID-19.

This chain links TRBV7-2 with TRBJ2-1, with a possible D match to TRBD2 (5 bases). The germline gives CDR1 SGHTA, CDR2 FQGNSA. The CDR3 has 16 residues. V lost 3 bases, J lost 4 bases, and 16 bases lay in between. The chain's CDR3 is CASSFGNGGSYNEQFF. In nucleotides, the CDR3 is TGTGCCAGCAGCTTCGGGAATGGCGGGTCTTACAATGAGCAGTTCTTC.

The chain recombines TRBV29-1 with TRBJ2-3; no firm D call. V shed 7 bases and J shed 2 bases, with 13 bases lying between them. This CDR3 comprises 13 residues. Looked up from germline, CDR1 is SQVTM and CDR2 is ANQGSEA. DNA for the CDR3: TGCAGCGGAAGTAACTCTCCCACAGATACGCAGTATTTT. Protein sequence: CSGSNSPTDTQYF.

This clone was seen a handful of times. CDR3 sequence (DNA): TGTGCCAGCAGCCCTGCAAGACAACTCAGGGGAAACATTCAGTACTTC. Protein sequence: CASSPARQLRGNIQYF. The rearrangement uses TRBV6-2 or TRBV6-3 and TRBJ2-4; D possibly corresponds to TRBD1 (6 bases). V lost 6 bases and J lost 6, with 21 bases in between. The CDR3 sequence is 16 residues long. Per the germline V gene, CDR1 is MNHEY and CDR2 is SVGEGT.

V and J are TRBV28 and TRBJ2-1, with 10 bases lining up with TRBD2. The CDR3 runs to 16 residues. V lost 6 bases and J lost 6; bases outside the gene matches: 11. Germline lookup yields CDR1 MDHEN and CDR2 SYDVKM. CDR3 sequence (DNA): TGTGCCAGCAGGCCACAGCGGGAGGGCCTGGTCAATGAGCAGTTCTTC. Translating it yields CASRPQREGLVNEQFF.

The rearrangement joins TRBV7-9 to TRBJ2-7; 9 bases are a match to TRBD2. This CDR3 contains 15 residues. In germline, CDR1 is SEHNR, CDR2 FQNEAQ (reference sequence). V was clipped by 5 bases and J by 0 bases; unmatched bases: 5. CDR3 residues: CASSPSGGSSYEQYF. In nucleotides, the CDR3 is TGTGCCAGCAGCCCGAGCGGGGGGAGCTCCTACGAGCAGTACTTC.